These 3 T cell receptor beta chains were sequenced from one sample in a study of spatial heterogeneity in lung cancer. Time point meaning: sample taken at primary tumor resection. One entry per CDR3 protein, called by TCRdb with MiXCR from the 5' RACE reads. This table has 8,700 or so distinct CDR3 sequences, more than 13% appearing once. For these receptors, no antigen is known. Study observations and caveats: It was found that expanded intratumoral alpha and beta TCR counts tracked tumor mutation counts.

The sequencing used lung tumor tissue, collected at surgery. The receptor set was obtained from a male donor with early-stage non-small cell lung cancer.

This clonotype was observed many times. Since the library was made to target alpha chains, this beta chain is a stray read and its abundance is not meaningful. The chain couples TRBV13 to TRBJ2-3, with D possibly called TRBD1 or TRBD2 (5 bases each). This CDR3 region has 18 residues. Trimming removed 0 bases from V and 1 base from J, with 17 bases in between. The germline V gene encodes CDR1 PRHDT and CDR2 FYEKMQ (reference sequence). Here the CDR3 reads CASSLGIRESPRTDTQYF. The CDR3 DNA reads as TGTGCCAGCAGCTTAGGTATCAGGGAGAGTCCCCGCACAGATACGCAGTATTTT.

There are many counts of this clonotype. This beta chain represents an off-target read in a library built for alpha chains; its size is of limited meaning. The genes are TRBV20-1 and TRBJ2-7; D is unclear. The CDR3 length is 15 residues. Germline V gene data show CDR1 as DFQATT and CDR2 as SNEGSKA (reference sequence). Trimming took off 4 bases at V and 0 bases at J, with 16 bases between the two ends. In DNA, the CDR3 is TGCAGTGCTAAAGACCCCGGTTCCCCCTCCTACGAGCAGTACTTC. Translating gives CSAKDPGSPSYEQYF.

On this clonotype: Since the library was made to target alpha chains, this beta chain is a stray read and its abundance is not meaningful. The chain joins TRBV6-5 to TRBJ2-2, with D perhaps assigned TRBD1 or TRBD2 (6 bases each). V was clipped by 5 bases and J by 0 bases, with 13 bases between them. This CDR3 contains 16 residues. Germline CDR1 MNHEY, CDR2 SVGAGI. Written as DNA, the CDR3 is TGTGCCAGCAGTCGCGGGACAAACACGAACACCGGGGAGCTGTTTTTT. Translated: CASSRGTNTNTGELFF.